A single sample gave rise to the 27 T cell receptor beta chains below, sequenced in a study of T cells after posttransplantation cyclophosphamide. TCRdb's table, derived via immunoSEQ multiplex PCR, lists solely in-frame clones and lacks some. The sample shows more than 10,000 clones, none of them appearing just once. Busulfan-fludarabine conditioning, marrow transplant, and cyclophosphamide on days +3 and +4 were administered. The specimen was PBMCs, collected after allogeneic stem cell transplant with posttransplant cyclophosphamide. These receptor sequences come from a female patient aged 40 to 55 who received an allogeneic stem cell transplant from an unrelated donor, was CMV-positive, and had acute GVHD only. The graft donor may have contributed some T cells.

This clone has a handful of counts. The chain is built from TRBV13 and TRBJ2-7; weak D call: TRBD1 (6 bases). The CDR3 is 15 residues long. V was clipped by 3 bases and J by 3 bases, with 15 bases between them. Germline CDR1 reads PRHDT; CDR2 reads FYEKMQ (reference sequence). DNA for the CDR3: TGTGCCAGCAGCTTCGGGACACCTGATCTCTACGAGCAGTACTTC. Amino acid sequence: CASSFGTPDLYEQYF.

At least ten counts were recorded for this clone. V gene TRBV5-1 combines with J gene TRBJ2-6, with D maybe TRBD1 (5 bases). Germline V gene lookup returns CDR1 SGHRS and CDR2 YFSETQ. V was cut by 5 bases and J by 0 bases, with 24 bases left in between. The CDR3 covers 20 residues. As DNA, the CDR3 is TGCGCCAGCAGTCTCTTGTTATACGATAGGGGTAACTCTGGGGCCAACGTCCTGACTTTC. This gives the protein CASSLLLYDRGNSGANVLTF.

This clone was counted at least ten times. J is TRBJ2-7 and V is TRBV11-2; TRBD1 might be the D (6 bases). CDR1 is SGHAT, CDR2 FQNNGV, per germline. This CDR3 region has 14 residues. Deletions cut 1 base from V and 3 bases from J, with 10 bases between. CDR3 sequence: CASSLGVRGYEQYF. Written as DNA, the CDR3 is TGTGCCAGCAGCTTAGGGGTCAGGGGCTACGAGCAGTACTTC. Based on the CDR3 plus reference TRBV11-2 and TRBJ2-7, the full variable domain is EAGVAQSPRYKIIEKRQSVAFWCNPISGHATLYWYQQILGQGPKLLIQFQNNGVVDDSQLPKDRFSAERLKGVDSTLKIQPAKLEDSAVYLCASSLGVRGYEQYFGPGTRLTVT.

This clone was recorded many times. J is TRBJ1-1 and V is TRBV28; the match to TRBD1 covers 9 bases. This CDR3 has 17 amino acids. Germline trimming cut 5 bases from V and 4 bases from J; bases unmatched to any gene: 14. CDR1 and CDR2 from the germline V gene are MDHEN and SYDVKM. This chain's CDR3 is CASSLSPGTGIGTEAFF. The CDR3 nucleotides read TGTGCCAGCAGTCTCAGCCCCGGGACAGGGATCGGCACTGAAGCTTTCTTT.

The sample holds many counts of this clone. This chain uses TRBV6-5 with TRBJ1-1; the match to TRBD1 covers 7 bases. V shed 8 bases, J shed 6 bases, and the junction held 9 bases outside the gene matches. Germline V lookup: CDR1 MNHEY, CDR2 SVGAGI. CDR3 length: 13 amino acids. Here the CDR3 DNA reads TGTGCCAGCGGAGAGACAGGGCGGCCTGAAGCTTTCTTT. It yields the protein CASGETGRPEAFF.

This clone was observed at least ten times. The chain is built from TRBV10-3 and TRBJ1-2, with a possible D match to TRBD1 (6 bases). The CDR3 runs 17 residues. Germline lookup yields CDR1 ENHRY and CDR2 SYGVKD. Trimming left V 4 bases short and J 1 base short, with 19 bases between. The CDR3 sequence: CAISAASGTQINYGYTF. The CDR3 nucleotides are TGTGCCATCAGTGCCGCATCCGGGACACAAATTAACTATGGCTACACCTTC.

The gene calls are TRBV29-1 and TRBJ2-3; 9 positions match TRBD2. Germline loops: CDR1 SQVTM, CDR2 ANQGSEA. The CDR3 spans 14 residues. With 3 bases clipped from V and 1 base from J, the junction kept 2 bases outside the gene matches. CDR3 sequence reads: CSVDASGGTDTQYF. DNA of the CDR3: TGCAGCGTTGATGCTAGCGGGGGCACAGATACGCAGTATTTT.

This clone is labeled as medium-sized (0.01 to 0.1%). CDR3 region: CASSPPNLGPGSYNEQFF. The CDR3 coding sequence is TGTGCCAGCAGCCCCCCCAATTTGGGGCCGGGCTCCTACAATGAGCAGTTCTTC. This chain connects TRBV7-9 to TRBJ2-1, with D perhaps TRBD1 (5 bases). Germline values: CDR1 SEHNR, CDR2 FQNEAQ (reference sequence). V lost 5 bases to trimming and J lost 0 bases, with 20 bases between them. This CDR3 comprises 18 residues.

This clone was recorded at least ten times. The same CDR3 arises from other DNA sequences in this sample as well. This sequence joins TRBV4-2 and TRBJ1-1, with D maybe TRBD1 (5 bases). Trimming removed 1 base from V and 6 bases from J, with 18 bases in between. Germline assignment: CDR1 LGHNA and CDR2 YNFKEQ. This CDR3 is built from 16 residues. In DNA form, the CDR3 reads TGTGCCAGCAGCCAAGCCGGGGGTCTGAAGAGGTCTGAAGCTTTCTTT. This gives the protein CASSQAGGLKRSEAFF.

This clone came up many times. The chain couples TRBV19 to TRBJ2-2; 11 bases are a match to TRBD2. V dropped 6 bases and J dropped 5; count of bases not matched to a gene: 2. CDR1 is LNHDA and CDR2 is SQIVND in the germline V gene (reference sequence). There are 14 residues in the CDR3. CDR3 bases: TGTGCCAGTAGACTAGCGGGAGTGACCGGGGAGCTGTTTTTT. Its translation is CASRLAGVTGELFF.

In its sample, this clone was seen many times. The rearrangement links TRBV25-1 to TRBJ1-4, with 7 bases lining up with TRBD1. The germline V gene has CDR1 MGHDK and CDR2 SYGVNS. The CDR3 is 15 amino acids. With 2 bases clipped from V and 8 bases from J, the junction kept 8 bases outside the gene matches. As DNA, the CDR3 is TGTGCCAGCAGTGAACACACAGGGGATATCGAAAAACTGTTTTTT. Its protein product is CASSEHTGDIEKLFF.

This clone was counted a few times. The chain couples TRBV13 to TRBJ2-3, with 12 bases identical to TRBD2. Per the germline V gene, CDR1 is PRHDT and CDR2 is FYEKMQ (reference sequence). There are 14 residues in the CDR3. With V trimmed by 5 bases and J by 8 bases, 5 bases remained unmatched. CDR3 protein: CASSALAGGATQYF. Written as DNA, the CDR3 is TGTGCCAGCAGCGCACTAGCGGGAGGAGCTACGCAGTATTTT. The full variable domain, rest sourced from reference TRBV13 and TRBJ2-3, is AAGVIQSPRHLIKEKRETATLKCYPIPRHDTVYWYQQGPGQDPQFLISFYEKMQSDKGSIPDRFSAQQFSDYHSELNMSSLELGDSALYFCASSALAGGATQYFGPGTRLTVL.

This clone was detected a few times. The rearrangement uses TRBV19 and TRBJ2-5; maybe TRBD2 (7 bases). The CDR3 runs to 13 residues. The germline gives CDR1 LNHDA, CDR2 SQIVND (reference sequence). V lost 3 bases, J lost 9 bases, and 14 bases lay in between. Here the CDR3 reads CASSITGGPPQYF. In nucleotides, the CDR3 is TGTGCCAGTAGTATTACGGGGGGCCCCCCCCAGTACTTC.

This clone was recorded at least ten times. V usage is TRBV11-2 and J usage is TRBJ2-7, with a tentative D call TRBD1 (6 bases). This CDR3 has 13 residues. Per germline, CDR1 SGHAT and CDR2 FQNNGV. V lost 8 bases to trimming and J lost 0 bases, with 11 bases between them. CDR3 DNA: TGTGCCAGCGGGACACCAAGCTCCTACGAGCAGTACGTC. Its translation is CASGTPSSYEQYV.

This clone showed up many times. This chain uses TRBV7-9 with TRBJ2-5; 12 bases are a match to TRBD2. The CDR3 is 16 amino acids. In germline, CDR1 is SEHNR, CDR2 FQNEAQ (reference sequence). J was trimmed by 5 bases and V by 5 bases; bases with no gene match: 9. Here the CDR3 reads CASSPSGRASGETQYF. DNA of the CDR3: TGTGCCAGCAGCCCTAGCGGGAGGGCCTCTGGGGAGACCCAGTACTTC. The whole variable domain, filled in from reference TRBV7-9 and TRBJ2-5, reads DTGVSQNPRHKITKRGQNVTFRCDPISEHNRLYWYRQTLGQGPEFLTYFQNEAQLEKSRLLSDRFSAERPKGSFSTLEIQRTEQGDSAMYLCASSPSGRASGETQYFGPGTRLLVL.

This clone was counted ten times or more. The chain joins TRBV27 to TRBJ2-5; D is perhaps TRBD1 (6 bases). V lost 3 bases and J 7 bases, leaving 21 bases between the germline ends. The CDR3 is 16 residues long. Germline V gives CDR1 MNHEY, CDR2 SMNVEV (reference sequence). The chain's CDR3 is CASSFGLTGLGGTQYF. DNA of the CDR3: TGTGCCAGCAGTTTTGGCCTCACCGGCTTAGGGGGGACCCAGTACTTC.

A few counts support this clone. The chain recombines TRBV5-1 with TRBJ2-2; the D is unclear. Trimming left V 0 bases short and J 1 base short, with 4 bases between. The CDR3 sequence is 14 residues long. From germline, CDR1 is SGHRS and CDR2 YFSETQ. CDR3 protein: CASSLAGNTGELFF. The CDR3 DNA follows: TGCGCCAGCAGCTTGGCCGGGAACACCGGGGAGCTGTTTTTT.

The chain combines TRBV29-1 with TRBJ2-1; 14 positions agree with TRBD2. CDR1 SQVTM and CDR2 ANQGSEA come from the germline V gene. The CDR3 consists of 17 residues. V trimming: 4 bases; J trimming: 1 base; junction bases outside the gene matches: 6. In nucleotides, the CDR3 is TGCAGCGTTGTAGGGACTAGCGGGAGATGGTCCTACAATGAGCAGTTCTTC. It is translated as CSVVGTSGRWSYNEQFF.

This clone was seen a few times. The rearrangement links TRBV15 to TRBJ1-5; no firm D call. V was pared by 2 bases and J by 7 bases, with 21 bases between. Germline CDR1 LNHNV, CDR2 YYDKDF (reference sequence). The CDR3 contains 17 residues. The CDR3 sequence: CATSRTGLRVGRQPQHF. For the CDR3, the DNA is TGTGCCACCAGCAGAACGGGGTTACGGGTTGGGAGGCAGCCCCAGCATTTT.

This clone has a count of ten or more. The chain couples TRBV6-6 to TRBJ1-1; 10 positions agree with TRBD1. This CDR3 has 14 amino acids. The germline V gene encodes CDR1 MNHNY and CDR2 SVGAGI (reference sequence). The V gene end was trimmed by 2 bases and the J gene end by 7 bases; junction bases not matched to a gene: 4. The DNA of the CDR3 is TGTGCCAGCAGTTACGGGGACAGGGGCATTGAAGCTTTCTTT. Protein: CASSYGDRGIEAFF.

This clone was seen at least ten times. The chain employs TRBV2 and TRBJ1-2; D unresolved. The CDR3 spans 13 residues. Germline CDR1 SNHLY, CDR2 FYNNEI. V was shortened by 6 bases and J by 8 bases, with 16 bases between the two germline ends. DNA of the CDR3: TGTGCCAGCAGAATGGGCCCTGGAGGGGGCTACACCTTC. Translation: CASRMGPGGGYTF. The variable domain in full, with the rest retrieved from reference TRBV2 and TRBJ1-2, is EPEVTQTPSHQVTQMGQEVILRCVPISNHLYFYWYRQILGQKVEFLVSFYNNEISEKSEIFDDQFSVERPDGSNFTLKIRSTKLEDSAMYFCASRMGPGGGYTFGSGTRLTVV.

This clone was counted at least ten times. The V gene is TRBV12-1, the J gene TRBJ1-1; the table's TRBD1 call for D was not verified on the DNA. TRBV12-1 is reported as a pseudogene. The CDR3 sequence is 15 residues long. CDR3 DNA sequence: TGTGCCAGCAGCCCGCGACAGGGGAGGAACACTGAAGCTTTCTTT. This translates into CASSPRQGRNTEAFF.

Ten or more counts support this clone. This rearrangement joins TRBV6-1 to TRBJ2-3; TRBD1 matches 8 bases. There are 15 residues in the CDR3. Germline CDR1 and CDR2: MNHNS and SASEGT. V shed 2 bases and J 3 bases; nucleotides not matched to a gene: 4. The CDR3, as DNA: TGTGCCAGCAGTGAAATGGGACAGGCAACAGATACGCAGTATTTT. It specifies CASSEMGQATDTQYF.

This clone was recorded at least ten times. The gene calls are TRBV4-1 and TRBJ1-5; the D gene is possibly TRBD1 (6 bases). V lost 0 bases to trimming and J lost 5 bases, with 11 bases between them. The CDR3 is 15 residues long. Germline CDR1 is MGHRA and CDR2 is YSYEKL. The CDR3 reads CASSQDLGADQPQHF. The DNA of the CDR3 is TGCGCCAGCAGCCAAGATCTGGGGGCCGATCAGCCCCAGCATTTT.

This clone was seen at least ten times. The J gene is TRBJ1-1, the V gene TRBV11-2, with a weak D call TRBD1 (5 bases). V lost 2 bases and J lost 5, with 15 bases in between. The germline gives CDR1 SGHAT, CDR2 FQNNGV. The CDR3 totals 15 residues. CDR3 sequence reads: CASSLRTGFWTEAFF. CDR3 DNA: TGTGCCAGCAGCTTAAGAACAGGTTTTTGGACTGAAGCTTTCTTT.

The chain combines TRBV2 with TRBJ2-7; 14 nucleotides line up with TRBD2. Germline V gene lookup returns CDR1 SNHLY and CDR2 FYNNEI. After removal of 8 bases from V and 4 bases from J, the junction contained 4 bases not matched to a gene. The length of the CDR3 is 14 residues. The CDR3 is CASAGTSGRYEQYF. Written as DNA, the CDR3 is TGTGCCAGCGCCGGGACTAGCGGGAGATACGAGCAGTACTTC.

This clone was seen at least ten times. The chain recombines TRBV7-9 with TRBJ2-7, with 11 bases matching TRBD2. With V trimmed by 4 bases and J by 4 bases, 6 bases remained unmatched. In germline, CDR1 is SEHNR, CDR2 FQNEAQ (reference sequence). CDR3 length: 15 residues. CDR3 region: CASSSPRLAGYEQYF. The CDR3 nucleotides are TGTGCCAGCAGCTCCCCCAGACTAGCGGGATACGAGCAGTACTTC.